The count of the clone carrying this T cell receptor (beta chain) is one. Its specificity is not known. TCR beta CDR3 regions were amplified from RNA. First-round RT-PCR of the TCR CDR3 relied on the HTBI primer set. Each CDR3 protein gets one entry after TCRdb re-called the multiplex PCR reads with MiXCR. Of more than 350,000 distinct CDR3 sequences listed, about 16% are singletons. The CDR3 is 18 amino acids. V shed 4 bases and J shed 0 bases, with 18 bases lying between them. Germline CDR1 and CDR2: PRHDT and FYEKMQ (reference sequence). The sample is drawn from a study of T cells in Graves' hyperthyroidism and ophthalmopathy. Looking at the study overall: Peripheral blood collection took place at initial diagnosis, before any treatment. Regarding the study as a whole: Blood held most thyroid clonotypes expanded above 0.001 frequency.

The chain carries TRBV13 and TRBJ2-2; TRBD1 might be the D (5 bases). The source material was blood. The receptor was isolated from a woman in her sixties or seventies with Graves' ophthalmopathy. This CDR3 is CASSSYGAGHANTGELFF. In DNA form, the CDR3 reads TGTGCCAGCAGCTCGTATGGGGCAGGCCACGCGAACACCGGGGAGCTGTTTTTT.